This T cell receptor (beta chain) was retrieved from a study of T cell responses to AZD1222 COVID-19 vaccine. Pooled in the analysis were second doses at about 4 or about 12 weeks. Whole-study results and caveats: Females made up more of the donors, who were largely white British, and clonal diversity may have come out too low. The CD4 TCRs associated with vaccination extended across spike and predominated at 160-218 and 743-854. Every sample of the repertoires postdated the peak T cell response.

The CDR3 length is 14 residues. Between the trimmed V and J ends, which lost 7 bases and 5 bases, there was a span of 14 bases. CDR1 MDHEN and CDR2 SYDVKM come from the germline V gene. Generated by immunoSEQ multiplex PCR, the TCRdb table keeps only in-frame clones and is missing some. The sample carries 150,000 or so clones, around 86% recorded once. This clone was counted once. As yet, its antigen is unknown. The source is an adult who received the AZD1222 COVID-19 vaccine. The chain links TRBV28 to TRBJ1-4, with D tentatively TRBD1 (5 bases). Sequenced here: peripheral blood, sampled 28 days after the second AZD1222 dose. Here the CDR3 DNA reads TGTGCCAGCACCCCAGGTGGGGCAAATGAAAAACTGTTTTTT. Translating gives CASTPGGANEKLFF.